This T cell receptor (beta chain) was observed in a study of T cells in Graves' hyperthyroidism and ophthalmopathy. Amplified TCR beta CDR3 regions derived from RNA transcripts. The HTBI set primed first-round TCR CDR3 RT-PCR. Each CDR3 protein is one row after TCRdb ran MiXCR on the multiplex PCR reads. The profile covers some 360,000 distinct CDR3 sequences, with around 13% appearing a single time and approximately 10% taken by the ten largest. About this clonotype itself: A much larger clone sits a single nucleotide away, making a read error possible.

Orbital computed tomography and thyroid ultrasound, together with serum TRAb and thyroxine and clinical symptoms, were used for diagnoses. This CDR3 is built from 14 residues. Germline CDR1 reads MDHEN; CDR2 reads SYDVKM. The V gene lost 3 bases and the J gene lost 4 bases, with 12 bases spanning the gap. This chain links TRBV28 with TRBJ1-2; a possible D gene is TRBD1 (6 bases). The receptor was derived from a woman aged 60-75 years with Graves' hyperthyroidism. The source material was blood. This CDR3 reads CASSLGRGTYGYTF. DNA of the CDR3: TGTGCCAGCAGTTTGGGCAGGGGAACCTATGGCTACACCTTC.